Presented here are 10 T cell receptor beta chains from one specimen sequenced in a study of shared clonotypes between healthy human individuals (dated by TCRdb to about 2020). Library prep was done by the immunoSEQ multiplex PCR assay. This is the immuneACCESS table as TCRdb keeps it, with only in-frame sequences that have V and J called. A part of the clones is gone; compared with another copy, unresolved V genes explain less than half, and the rest is unexplained. Counted in this sample were millions of clones; roughly 92% of them appeared once. The top ten hold roughly 0.15% of the sample. Sample: naive CD4+ T cells sorted from blood. Explained via the paper, the cell subset or site label denotes: CD45RA+ positively selected. The receptors were sampled from a man between 18 and 29 years old in good health.

This rearrangement joins TRBV11-2 to TRBJ2-6; no definite D call. V lost 2 bases to trimming and J lost 1 base, with 6 bases between them. Per the germline V gene, CDR1 is SGHAT and CDR2 is FQNNGV. The CDR3 sequence is 15 residues long. The CDR3 sequence: CASSLYESGANVLTF. The CDR3 bases are TGTGCCAGCAGCTTATATGAATCTGGGGCCAACGTCCTGACTTTC. Using reference TRBV11-2 and TRBJ2-6 for the parts outside the CDR3, the full variable domain is EAGVAQSPRYKIIEKRQSVAFWCNPISGHATLYWYQQILGQGPKLLIQFQNNGVVDDSQLPKDRFSAERLKGVDSTLKIQPAKLEDSAVYLCASSLYESGANVLTFGAGSRLTVL.

This sequence joins TRBV2 and TRBJ1-2; D is ambiguous. The V end lost 2 bases, the J end lost 0 bases, and 7 bases lay between the germline ends. CDR1 SNHLY and CDR2 FYNNEI come from the germline V gene. The CDR3 spans 14 residues. The CDR3 DNA reads as TGTGCCAGCAGTGAATGGCAGCCTAACTATGGCTACACCTTC. It is translated as CASSEWQPNYGYTF.

The genes are TRBV28 and TRBJ1-2, with 7 nucleotides matching TRBD1. CDR3 length equals 13 residues. The V gene end was trimmed by 5 bases and the J gene end by 4 bases; junction bases not matched to a gene: 4. Germline V gene sequence: CDR1 MDHEN, CDR2 SYDVKM. CDR3 amino acids: CASSGGQTYGYTF. CDR3 sequence (DNA): TGTGCCAGCAGTGGGGGACAGACCTATGGCTACACCTTC.

V gene TRBV30 combines with J gene TRBJ2-7; D possibly matches TRBD1 or TRBD2 (5 bases each). The germline gives CDR1 GTSNPN, CDR2 SVGIG (reference sequence). This CDR3 region has 14 residues. The V end was cut by 4 bases, the J end by 4 bases, with 17 bases between. CDR3 sequence reads: CAWTPQGGGYEQYF. CDR3 in DNA: TGTGCCTGGACCCCCCAGGGTGGGGGATACGAGCAGTACTTC.

The genes are TRBV21-1 and TRBJ1-6; the tabulated D call, TRBD1, remains unverified against the DNA. TRBV21-1 is marked as a pseudogene. The CDR3 has 16 amino acids. The CDR3 nucleotides read TGTGCCAGCAGCAGGGGGACAGGGGAATTGGATTCACCCCTCCACTTT. This encodes CASSRGTGELDSPLHF.

This clone came up once. The chain recombines TRBV30 with TRBJ1-3; no reliable D call. Trimming took 5 bases from V and 0 from J, leaving 11 bases between them. This CDR3 is built from 14 residues. Germline CDR1 and CDR2: GTSNPN and SVGIG (reference sequence). CDR3 sequence: CAWGRQVSGNTIYF. The DNA for the CDR3 is TGTGCCTGGGGAAGGCAGGTCTCTGGAAACACCATATATTTT.

The chain recombines TRBV4-2 with TRBJ2-3; 7 bases match TRBD2. The CDR3 contains 17 residues. J was trimmed by 0 bases and V by 3 bases; bases with no gene match: 9. CDR1 and CDR2 (germline): LGHNA, YNFKEQ. Here the CDR3 DNA reads TGTGCCAGCAGCCATGTCGGGGGGAGCTTCAGCACAGATACGCAGTATTTT. It specifies CASSHVGGSFSTDTQYF.

The chain links TRBV6-1 to TRBJ1-4; D is unresolved. Germline V gene sequence: CDR1 MNHNS, CDR2 SASEGT. This CDR3 is 14 amino acids long. Trimming pared 11 bases from V and 8 bases from J, leaving 21 bases between. The CDR3 nucleotides read TGTGCCGGAGGGAGGTTCGGGAGAGGAGAAAAACTGTTTTTT. Translating it yields CAGGRFGRGEKLFF.

The chain is built from TRBV5-4 and TRBJ2-7, with 8 bases identical to TRBD1. This CDR3 contains 11 residues. Germline V CDR1 and CDR2: SGHNT, YYREEE (reference sequence). V trimming: 9 bases; J trimming: 6 bases; junction bases outside the gene matches: 5. The CDR3 DNA follows: TGTGCCATCCGCAGGGGGCGCGAGCAGTACTTC. Its protein is CAIRRGREQYF.

About this clone: The same CDR3 arises from other DNA sequences in this sample as well. The CDR3 sequence: CASRRQGDTGELFF. In nucleotides, the CDR3 is TGTGCCAGCCGGCGACAGGGGGACACCGGGGAGCTGTTTTTT. The J gene is TRBJ2-2, the V gene TRBV2, with 9 bases identical to TRBD1. Trimming at V came to 8 bases and at J to 3 bases, leaving 4 bases not matched to a gene. CDR1 and CDR2 (germline): SNHLY, FYNNEI. There are 14 residues in the CDR3.